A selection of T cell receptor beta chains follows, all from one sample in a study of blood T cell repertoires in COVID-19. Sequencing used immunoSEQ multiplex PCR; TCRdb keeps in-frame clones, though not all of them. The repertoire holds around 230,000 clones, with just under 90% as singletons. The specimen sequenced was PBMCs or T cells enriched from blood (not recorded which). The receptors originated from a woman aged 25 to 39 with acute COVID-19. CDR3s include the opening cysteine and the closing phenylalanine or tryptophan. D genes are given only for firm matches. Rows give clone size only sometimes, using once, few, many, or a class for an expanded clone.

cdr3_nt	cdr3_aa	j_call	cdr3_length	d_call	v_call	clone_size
TGTGCCAGCAGCTTAGTGGCTGGGAGCCTCTACTCCTACAATGAGCAGTTCTTC	CASSLVAGSLYSYNEQFF	TRBJ2-1	18	NA	TRBV7-9	NA
TGTGCCAGCAGCCACCGCGGGGGCGAATCCACAGATACGCAGTATTTT	CASSHRGGESTDTQYF	TRBJ2-3	16	NA	TRBV3-1/TRBV3-2	few
TGTGCCAGCAGCTTATATATAGGGGATCCTAACACTGAAGCTTTCTTT	CASSLYIGDPNTEAFF	TRBJ1-1	16	NA	TRBV7-2	once
TGTGCCAGTAGAAGGGACAGGGGTTATGAAAGCAATCAGCCCCAGCATTTT	CASRRDRGYESNQPQHF	TRBJ1-5	17	TRBD1	TRBV19	NA
TGTGCCAGCAGCTCGAATTCACCCCTCCACTTT	CASSSNSPLHF	TRBJ1-6	11	NA	TRBV12-3/TRBV12-4	NA
TGTGCCAGCTCACCACCAGGGGCTGGCTACACCTTC	CASSPPGAGYTF	TRBJ1-2	12	NA	TRBV18	NA
TGTGCCTGGAATGAGGATCGTAGCACTGAAGCTTTCTTT	CAWNEDRSTEAFF	TRBJ1-1	13	NA	TRBV30	NA
TGTGCCAGCAGCTTACTGAGCGGGGGGGCTTTGGAGACCCAGTACTTC	CASSLLSGGALETQYF	TRBJ2-5	16	TRBD2	TRBV7-2	NA
TGTGCCAGCAGCTTACCGACCCGGGCTGAAGCTTTCTTT	CASSLPTRAEAFF	TRBJ1-1	13	NA	TRBV7-2	NA
TGTGCCAGCAGCCAACCTAGACAGGGAATTTACAATGAGCAGTTCTTC	CASSQPRQGIYNEQFF	TRBJ2-1	16	TRBD1	TRBV14	few
TGTGCCAGCAGTTCGACAGGGGGCATATCAGGGGGCTACACCTTC	CASSSTGGISGGYTF	TRBJ1-2	15	TRBD1	TRBV6-6	NA
TGTGCCAGCAGCCCGAGCGGGGGGGGCACAGATACGCAGTATTTT	CASSPSGGGTDTQYF	TRBJ2-3	15	TRBD2	TRBV9	once
TGTGCCAGCAGCTCCGTCCGGTCCTTACAGGGGCTCCAGTACTTC	CASSSVRSLQGLQYF	TRBJ2-5	15	TRBD1	TRBV7-9	once